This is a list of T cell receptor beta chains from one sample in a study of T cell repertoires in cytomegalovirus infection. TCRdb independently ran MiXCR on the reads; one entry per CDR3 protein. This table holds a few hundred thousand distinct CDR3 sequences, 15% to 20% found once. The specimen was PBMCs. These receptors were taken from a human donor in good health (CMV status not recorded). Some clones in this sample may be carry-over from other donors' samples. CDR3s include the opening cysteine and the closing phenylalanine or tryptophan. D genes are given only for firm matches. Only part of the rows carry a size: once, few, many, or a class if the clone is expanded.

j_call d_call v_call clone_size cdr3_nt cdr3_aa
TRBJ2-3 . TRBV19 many TGTGCCAGTAGTATTCGGCGGCTCACAGATACGCAGTATTTT CASSIRRLTDTQYF
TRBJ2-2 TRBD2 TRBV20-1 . TGCAGTGCTAGAGGTGGTAGCGGGAGCGCCACCGGGGAGCTGTTTTTT CSARGGSGSATGELFF
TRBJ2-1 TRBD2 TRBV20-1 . TGCAGTGCTAGAATTCGGGAGGGCCGTAGCTCCTACAATGAGCAGTTCTTC CSARIREGRSSYNEQFF
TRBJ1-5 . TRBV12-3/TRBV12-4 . TGTGCCAGCAGTCCCACAGGGAAGGGCAATCAGCCCCAGCATTTT CASSPTGKGNQPQHF
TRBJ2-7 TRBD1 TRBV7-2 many TGTGCCAGCAGCTTACCAGGGGGCTTCTACGAGCAGTACTTC CASSLPGGFYEQYF
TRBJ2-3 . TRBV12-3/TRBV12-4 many TGTGCCAGCACCTACACAGATACGCAGTATTTT CASTYTDTQYF
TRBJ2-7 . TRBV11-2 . TGTGCCAGCAGCCGATTTAATCTCGAGCAGTACTTC CASSRFNLEQYF
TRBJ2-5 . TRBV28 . TGTGCCAGCACCTCCCCGAGGGGGGCTGTAGAGACCCAGTACTTC CASTSPRGAVETQYF
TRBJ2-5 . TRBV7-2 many TGTGCCAGCAGCCCTGGGACACGCTTAGGGGAGACCCAGTACTTC CASSPGTRLGETQYF
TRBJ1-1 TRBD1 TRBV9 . TGTGCCAGCAGCCTGACCCCGGCGACAGGGTTGACTGAAGCTTTCTTT CASSLTPATGLTEAFF
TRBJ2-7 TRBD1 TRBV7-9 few TGTGCCAGCAGCTTAGGTCCCGCCGGGACAGGGTACGAGCAGTACTTC CASSLGPAGTGYEQYF
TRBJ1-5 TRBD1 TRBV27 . TGTGCCAGCAGTTTATGGGGGACAGGGTCTCTTAGCAATCAGCCCCAGCATTTT CASSLWGTGSLSNQPQHF
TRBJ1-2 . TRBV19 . TGTGCCAGTAGTACCGGGACCCTGAGAGGCTACACCTTC CASSTGTLRGYTF
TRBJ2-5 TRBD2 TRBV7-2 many TGTGCCAGCAGGGCGACTAGCGGCCTCCAAGAGACCCAGTACTTC CASRATSGLQETQYF